This T cell receptor beta chain emerged from a study of T cell responses to AZD1222 COVID-19 vaccine. CDR1 and CDR2 from the germline V gene are MDHEN and SYDVKM. V was shortened by 3 bases and J by 4 bases, with 12 bases between the two germline ends. The CDR3 length is 14 residues. Clones were read by immunoSEQ multiplex PCR, and TCRdb kept only the in-frame ones, dropping some. The sample includes some 150,000 clones, approximately 91% seen only once; the top ten take 1.5% to 2%. Findings of the study overall: Close to half of spike-specific TCRs reportedly recognize unmutated variant regions. Donors were mostly white British, more females; clonal diversity possibly underestimated. Spike-specific TCR breadth and depth went up after people got two AZD1222 doses.

Remarks on this clone: The antigen remains unidentified.

The chain links TRBV28 to TRBJ1-2; D might be TRBD1 (5 bases). The input for sequencing was peripheral blood, taken on day 0 of AZD1222 vaccination. The receptor was isolated from an adult in good health. The CDR3, as DNA: TGTGCCAGCAGTTTCTCGGGGGGTGGCTATGGCTACACCTTC. This sequence encodes CASSFSGGGYGYTF.